The source of this TCR beta chain is a study of cytomegalovirus exposure and HLA in healthy donors. For the study at large: Unique TCRs numbering 75 million to 95 million, obtained from HLA-typed donors, made up an early data release. General observations from the study: An analysis done earlier found most TCR beta V segments productive about 87% or about 30% of the time.

The germline CDR1 and CDR2 sequences are SEHNR and FQNEAQ (reference sequence). The CDR3 is 17 residues long. V lost 5 bases and J lost 0, with 16 bases in between. A remark on this clone: The antigen is undetermined.

Use of 60 Vbeta and 13 Jbeta primers characterized the PCR. TCRdb keeps only in-frame clones here, not all; method: immunoSEQ multiplex PCR. The table records under 200,000 clones, approximately 78% of them present only once. The chain links TRBV7-9 to TRBJ1-4; the D gene is possibly TRBD1 (6 bases). The source material was PBMCs. The source of this sequence is a girl aged 2-10 years in good health and CMV-seropositive. CDR3 protein: CASSGPIQGSTNEKLFF. Written as DNA, the CDR3 is TGTGCCAGCAGCGGCCCGATACAGGGCTCAACTAATGAAAAACTGTTTTTT.